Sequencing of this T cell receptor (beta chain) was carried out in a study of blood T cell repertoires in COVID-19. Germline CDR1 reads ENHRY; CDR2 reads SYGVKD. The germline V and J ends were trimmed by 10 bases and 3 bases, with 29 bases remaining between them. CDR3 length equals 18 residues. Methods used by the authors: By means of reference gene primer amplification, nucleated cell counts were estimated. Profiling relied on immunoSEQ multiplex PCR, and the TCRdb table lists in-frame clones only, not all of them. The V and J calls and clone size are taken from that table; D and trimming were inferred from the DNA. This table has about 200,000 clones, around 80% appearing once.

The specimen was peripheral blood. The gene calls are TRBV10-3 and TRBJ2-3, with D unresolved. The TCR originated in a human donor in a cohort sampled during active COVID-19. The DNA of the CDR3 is TGTGCCACCTCAAACAAACACCTCGATGGGCCCCGAACAGATACGCAGTATTTT. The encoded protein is CATSNKHLDGPRTDTQYF.